This T cell receptor beta chain was retrieved from a study of T cells in Graves' hyperthyroidism and ophthalmopathy. Study information: Prior to any treatment, at the point of initial diagnosis, peripheral blood was collected. General study results and limits: Most thyroid clonotypes that were expanded above 0.001 also turned up in blood.

Note on this clonotype: Antigen specificity is unknown.

Amplification targeted TCR beta CDR3 regions from RNA transcripts. The study used the HTBI primer set for a first-round RT-PCR of the TCR CDR3. A single record per CDR3 protein comes from TCRdb applying MiXCR to the multiplex PCR reads. The sample consists of hundreds of thousands of distinct CDR3 sequences, approximately 15% of them appearing once. The specimen sequenced was blood. The receptor was isolated from a woman under 30 with Graves' hyperthyroidism.

CDR3 protein: CASMTANYEQYF. CDR3 in DNA: TGTGCCAGTATGACCGCGAATTACGAGCAGTACTTC. This chain joins TRBV19 and TRBJ2-7; D is uncertain. The CDR3 has 12 amino acids. V was trimmed by 7 bases and J by 4 bases, leaving 11 bases between them. The germline V gene has CDR1 LNHDA and CDR2 SQIVND (reference sequence).